This T cell receptor (beta chain) was sequenced during a study of cytomegalovirus exposure and HLA in healthy donors. Study at large: The use of the same platform for the approximately 130 validation repertoires and the roughly 630 first-cohort repertoires was reported by a later analysis.

Study observations and caveats: A classifier reportedly called cytomegalovirus status with high sensitivity and specificity. In a later analysis, first-cohort TCR clusters were found to tend to co-occur in the 120 or so validation repertoires.

The donors were in the roughly 120-subject validation cohort, distinct from the roughly 700-subject first cohort. This clone was picked up one time. Its target is not known. Assay used: immunoSEQ multiplex PCR; TCRdb lists only in-frame clones, some missing. The repertoire holds 190,000 or so clones, with 84% as singletons. The V and J ends lost 0 bases and 6 bases respectively, with 9 bases between them. The germline gives CDR1 SGHNT, CDR2 YENEEA. The CDR3 spans 14 residues. Specimen: PBMCs. This sequence originates from a woman aged 18-29 years in good health and CMV-seropositive. The rearrangement links TRBV11-3 to TRBJ2-1, with D uncertain. CDR3 loop: CASSLDGGSNEQFF. CDR3 nucleotide sequence: TGTGCCAGCAGCTTAGATGGTGGCAGCAATGAGCAGTTCTTC.